The 29 T cell receptor beta chains below were found in one sample sequenced in a study of T cells in tumors after PD-1 blockade. Time point denoted: first of two post-therapy site-matched biopsies approximately 8 weeks apart. Sequencing was performed with immunoSEQ multiplex PCR; in TCRdb, only in-frame clones are kept and a portion is missing. Here the sample spans thousands of clones, approximately 76% being singletons. This material consisted of tumor tissue, taken after anti-PD-1 treatment. Receptors originate from a human donor with basal cell carcinoma.

The chain is built from TRBV5-4 and TRBJ2-3, with no clear D. V gave up 5 bases and J gave up 0 bases, with 10 bases separating them. The CDR3 runs to 14 residues. CDR1 and CDR2 from the germline V gene are SGHNT and YYREEE (reference sequence). The CDR3 is CASRREHSTDTQYF. The CDR3 DNA follows: TGTGCCAGCAGAAGAGAACACAGCACAGATACGCAGTATTTT.

The chain recombines TRBV28 with TRBJ2-6; D possibly uses TRBD1 or TRBD2 (5 bases each). This CDR3 region has 15 residues. Germline-derived CDR1 and CDR2 are MDHEN and SYDVKM. V gave up 10 bases and J gave up 0 bases, with 13 bases separating them. The CDR3 sequence: CATRGAASGANVLTF. The CDR3 DNA reads TGTGCCACCCGAGGGGCGGCCTCTGGGGCCAACGTCCTGACTTTC.

The gene calls are TRBV6-1 and TRBJ2-7; 9 bases align to TRBD1. V gave up 5 bases and J gave up 5 bases; unmatched junction bases: 7. The CDR3 sequence is 14 residues long. In germline, CDR1 is MNHNS, CDR2 SASEGT. The CDR3 nucleotides read TGTGCCAGCAGTACCGGGACAGGGTTCGACGAGCAGTACTTC. It translates to CASSTGTGFDEQYF.

V usage is TRBV9 and J usage is TRBJ2-3; a possible D gene is TRBD2 (6 bases). The CDR3 spans 16 residues. Per the germline V gene, CDR1 is SGDLS and CDR2 is YYNGEE. V shed 0 bases and J shed 5 bases, with 16 bases lying between them. The CDR3 sequence: CASSVGSSGRLDTQYF. DNA for the CDR3: TGTGCCAGCAGCGTAGGTAGTAGCGGTCGACTAGATACGCAGTATTTT.

This clone is large by share. This chain uses TRBV19 with TRBJ2-7; D uncertain. The CDR3 is 14 amino acids. V was cut by 5 bases and J by 3 bases, with 14 bases left in between. In germline, CDR1 is LNHDA, CDR2 SQIVND (reference sequence). As DNA, the CDR3 is TGTGCCAGTAGTCGGTCGCAGGAGTACTACGAGCAGTACTTC. Residues: CASSRSQEYYEQYF.

This chain connects TRBV5-6 to TRBJ2-7; D possibly corresponds to TRBD2 (5 bases). CDR1 SGHDT and CDR2 YYEEEE come from the germline V gene. This CDR3 is built from 14 residues. V gave up 1 base and J gave up 4 bases, with 12 bases separating them. CDR3 in amino acids: CASSLTASRYEQYF. For the CDR3, the DNA is TGTGCCAGCAGCTTGACGGCTAGCAGGTACGAGCAGTACTTC.

The V and J genes are TRBV3-1 (or the pseudogene TRBV3-2) and TRBJ1-2; D not resolved. The CDR3 loop spans 12 amino acids. Trimming cost V 0 bases and J 6 bases, with 5 bases left between them. Germline CDR1 is LGHDT and CDR2 is YNNKEL (reference sequence). The CDR3 loop is CASSQEQNGYTF. The CDR3 DNA is TGTGCCAGCAGCCAAGAGCAGAATGGCTACACCTTC.

By frequency in the sample, this clone is medium-sized (0.01 to 0.1%). The gene calls are TRBV6-1 and TRBJ1-1; the D is unclear. CDR3 length: 12 residues. Trimming removed 6 bases at V and 1 base at J, with 6 bases between. Germline V gene data show CDR1 as MNHNS and CDR2 as SASEGT. The CDR3 sequence: CASRRWNTEAFF. The CDR3 coding sequence is TGTGCCAGCAGGAGGTGGAACACTGAAGCTTTCTTT.

This clone is labeled as large. V usage is TRBV27 and J usage is TRBJ1-1; 8 nucleotides agree with TRBD1. This CDR3 region has 11 residues. The germline V gene has CDR1 MNHEY and CDR2 SMNVEV (reference sequence). Germline trimming cut 6 bases from V and 11 bases from J; bases unmatched to any gene: 5. In DNA, the CDR3 is TGTGCCAGCAGGACAGGGGAAGGTGCTTTCTTT. It specifies CASRTGEGAFF.

The rearrangement uses TRBV18 and TRBJ1-6; D is unresolved. There are 18 residues in the CDR3. The V end lost 3 bases, the J end lost 5 bases, and 20 bases lay between the germline ends. In germline, CDR1 is KGHSH, CDR2 LQKENI. CDR3 coding DNA: TGTGCCAGCTCACCGGGGTTAACTAGCCTAGGGCATAATTCACCCCTCCACTTT. It specifies CASSPGLTSLGHNSPLHF.

This clone has a handful of counts. The rearrangement links TRBV6-6 to TRBJ1-6; D gene uncertain. V was pared by 0 bases and J by 13 bases, with 7 bases between. Germline CDR1 and CDR2: MNHNY and SVGAGI (reference sequence). This CDR3 region has 12 residues. The CDR3 nucleotides are TGTGCCAGCAGTTACTCCGCGGCGCCCCTCCACTTT. Translation: CASSYSAAPLHF.

V and J are TRBV19 and TRBJ1-5, with 7 nucleotides matching TRBD1. The CDR3 has 14 residues. Germline-derived CDR1 and CDR2 are LNHDA and SQIVND (reference sequence). V gave up 2 bases and J gave up 5 bases; unmatched junction bases: 3. CDR3 in DNA: TGTGCCAGTAGTATACAGGGGGTTGATCAGCCCCAGCATTTT. Translation: CASSIQGVDQPQHF.

This clone came up a few times. CDR3 region: CASSPGYGYTF. The CDR3 DNA reads TGTGCCAGCTCACCAGGGTATGGCTACACCTTC. The V call is TRBV18, the J call TRBJ1-2; unclear D gene. Trimming shortened V by 2 bases and J by 5 bases, and 3 bases separated the two germline ends. Germline CDR1 is KGHSH and CDR2 is LQKENI. The CDR3 covers 11 residues. Full variable domain (rest looked up from reference TRBV18 and TRBJ1-2): NAGVMQNPRHLVRRRGQEARLRCSPMKGHSHVYWYRQLPEEGLKFMVYLQKENIIDESGMPKERFSAEFPKEGPSILRIQQVVRGDSAAYFCASSPGYGYTFGSGTRLTVV.

In this sample, this clone turned up a few times. This chain's CDR3 is CASSLFSGGAGANVLTF. The CDR3 DNA follows: TGTGCCAGCAGTTTATTCTCCGGGGGCGCTGGGGCCAACGTCCTGACTTTC. The chain joins TRBV27 to TRBJ2-6; the D call may be TRBD1 or TRBD2 (6 bases each). Trimming removed 1 base at V and 2 bases at J, with 12 bases between. CDR1 is MNHEY and CDR2 is SMNVEV in the germline V gene (reference sequence). The CDR3 has 17 residues.

This chain joins TRBV19 and TRBJ1-1, with D perhaps matching TRBD1 (6 bases). V was pared by 3 bases and J by 1 base, with 15 bases between. The CDR3 is 16 amino acids. Germline assignment: CDR1 LNHDA and CDR2 SQIVND (reference sequence). The chain's CDR3 is CASSIGQIEGNTEAFF. In DNA form, the CDR3 reads TGTGCCAGTAGTATCGGACAGATCGAGGGGAACACTGAAGCTTTCTTT.

A note on this clone: Other nucleotide sequences from this sample produce the same CDR3. J is TRBJ1-2 and V is TRBV5-1; weak D call: TRBD1 (5 bases). Trimming removed 2 bases at V and 8 bases at J, with 13 bases between. CDR3 length: 13 amino acids. The V gene's germline CDR1 is SGHRS and CDR2 YFSETQ. As DNA, the CDR3 is TGCGCCAGCAGCTTTGACCGGGAGGGGGGCTACACCTTC. Encoded protein: CASSFDREGGYTF.

This clone was seen more than once but under ten times. The genes are TRBV2 and TRBJ2-5; TRBD1 matches 7 bases. The CDR3 covers 14 residues. Trimming cost V 6 bases and J 2 bases; bases outside gene matches: 6. From germline, CDR1 is SNHLY and CDR2 FYNNEI. The DNA of the CDR3 is TGTGCCAGCAGGGAAAGACAGGGACAAGAGACCCAGTACTTC. Translating gives CASRERQGQETQYF. The entire variable domain, with the rest obtained from reference TRBV2 and TRBJ2-5, is as follows: EPEVTQTPSHQVTQMGQEVILRCVPISNHLYFYWYRQILGQKVEFLVSFYNNEISEKSEIFDDQFSVERPDGSNFTLKIRSTKLEDSAMYFCASRERQGQETQYFGPGTRLLVL.

CDR3 in DNA: TGTGCCATCAGTGATGAGGGGTTCTCCTACGAGCAGTACTTC. Translating it yields CAISDEGFSYEQYF. The rearrangement links TRBV10-3 to TRBJ2-7; D tentatively reads TRBD1 or TRBD2 (5 bases each). The CDR3 runs 14 residues. The germline gives CDR1 ENHRY, CDR2 SYGVKD. V lost 3 bases, J lost 0 bases, and 9 bases lay in between.

This clone was counted a few times. J is TRBJ1-2 and V is TRBV30; no clear D. The germline V gene has CDR1 GTSNPN and CDR2 SVGIG (reference sequence). The CDR3 runs to 10 residues. The V and J ends lost 3 bases and 8 bases respectively, with 7 bases between them. Written as DNA, the CDR3 is TGTGCCTGGAGGGGGTGGGGCTACACCTTC. Amino acids: CAWRGWGYTF.

The chain employs TRBV7-9 and TRBJ1-1, with D hard to call. V lost 2 bases, J lost 0 bases, and 10 bases lay in between. The germline CDR1 and CDR2 sequences are SEHNR and FQNEAQ (reference sequence). There are 15 residues in the CDR3. The CDR3 DNA reads TGTGCCAGCAGCTTACAAGGAGGCCTGAACACTGAAGCTTTCTTT. Its protein product is CASSLQGGLNTEAFF.

The J gene is TRBJ2-6, the V gene TRBV5-4; the match to TRBD1 covers 7 bases. Germline V CDR1 and CDR2: SGHNT, YYREEE (reference sequence). Trimming cost V 4 bases and J 4 bases; bases outside gene matches: 5. This CDR3 contains 15 residues. The CDR3 loop reads CASSKTGTGANVLTF. In DNA form, the CDR3 reads TGTGCCAGCAGCAAGACAGGGACAGGGGCCAACGTCCTGACTTTC.

This chain joins TRBV5-4 and TRBJ1-2, with TRBD1 matching 11 bases. The germline gives CDR1 SGHNT, CDR2 YYREEE (reference sequence). V shed 5 bases, J shed 4 bases, and the junction held 4 bases outside the gene matches. The CDR3 contains 14 residues. The CDR3: CASSWTGGLYGYTF. CDR3 nucleotides: TGTGCCAGCAGTTGGACAGGGGGCCTCTATGGCTACACCTTC. The complete variable domain, with remaining parts taken from reference TRBV5-4 and TRBJ1-2, reads ETGVTQSPTHLIKTRGQQVTLRCSSQSGHNTVSWYQQALGQGPQFIFQYYREEENGRGNFPPRFSGLQFPNYSSELNVNALELDDSALYLCASSWTGGLYGYTFGSGTRLTVV.

A single count supports this clone. V and J are TRBV7-9 and TRBJ2-5; 7 bases line up with TRBD1. Germline CDR1 and CDR2: SEHNR and FQNEAQ (reference sequence). The CDR3 consists of 14 residues. V lost 6 bases and J lost 1; bases outside the gene matches: 5. The CDR3 DNA reads TGTGCCAGCAGTTTTCGACAGGGCCAAGAGACCCAGTACTTC. Its protein is CASSFRQGQETQYF.

In this sample, this clone turned up once. The chain links TRBV5-6 to TRBJ2-7; 9 bases map to TRBD2. V gave up 0 bases and J gave up 5 bases; unmatched junction bases: 9. The germline gives CDR1 SGHDT, CDR2 YYEEEE. The CDR3 covers 16 residues. In nucleotides, the CDR3 is TGTGCCAGCAGCTTGGCTGGCGGGGGGGCCCTGAACGAGCAGTACTTC. It encodes CASSLAGGGALNEQYF.

This clone was recorded only once. The chain joins TRBV27 to TRBJ2-2; D is perhaps TRBD1 (6 bases). Looked up from germline, CDR1 is MNHEY and CDR2 is SMNVEV (reference sequence). The CDR3 totals 13 residues. V was clipped by 5 bases and J by 8 bases, with 12 bases between them. DNA for the CDR3: TGTGCCAGCAGTCAACAGGGATATGGGGAGCTGTTTTTT. This sequence encodes CASSQQGYGELFF.

V usage is TRBV7-2 and J usage is TRBJ2-1; 11 positions agree with TRBD2. J lost 3 bases, V lost 0 bases, and 4 bases had no gene match. CDR3 size: 17 residues. Germline V CDR1 and CDR2: SGHTA, FQGNSA. CDR3 nucleotide sequence: TGTGCCAGCAGCTTAGCTCCTAGCGGGGGGAACTACAATGAGCAGTTCTTC. Encoded protein: CASSLAPSGGNYNEQFF.

The gene calls are TRBV19 and TRBJ2-7; no clear D. V was trimmed by 5 bases and J by 1 base, leaving 6 bases between them. The length of the CDR3 is 12 residues. Germline-derived CDR1 and CDR2 are LNHDA and SQIVND (reference sequence). The CDR3: CASSHGSYEQYF. DNA for the CDR3: TGTGCCAGTAGTCACGGATCCTACGAGCAGTACTTC.

CDR3 loop: CASSIFLGVGTEAFF. The CDR3, as DNA: TGTGCCAGTAGTATTTTTTTAGGGGTAGGCACTGAAGCTTTCTTT. V and J are TRBV19 and TRBJ1-1; D is perhaps TRBD1 (5 bases). Germline CDR1 and CDR2: LNHDA and SQIVND (reference sequence). This CDR3 spans 15 amino acids. Trimming shortened V by 3 bases and J by 4 bases, and 15 bases separated the two germline ends.

V usage is TRBV18 and J usage is TRBJ2-5, with D possibly matching TRBD2 (6 bases). Trimming cost V 3 bases and J 1 base, with 15 bases left between them. The CDR3 covers 16 residues. In germline, CDR1 is KGHSH, CDR2 LQKENI. The CDR3 nucleotides are TGTGCCAGCTCACCTACACGGGGGTGGTTCCAAGAGACCCAGTACTTC. Translated: CASSPTRGWFQETQYF.